Below are 19 T cell receptor beta chains sequenced from a single sample in a study of CD8+CD57+ T cells in acquired aplastic anemia. Profiles of TCR beta VDJ and CDR3 were generated from a genomic DNA template. Each CDR3 protein is one row after TCRdb ran MiXCR on the reads. The table lists 90,000 to 120,000 distinct CDR3 sequences, around 53% of them singletons. Sample: sorted CD4+, CD8+, or CD8+CD57+ T cells (not recorded which) from PBMCs. These receptor sequences come from a human donor in good health, serving as a control.

The chain is built from TRBV4-1 and TRBJ2-1, with 13 bases matching TRBD2. CDR1 is MGHRA and CDR2 is YSYEKL in the germline V gene. The V and J ends lost 4 bases and 6 bases, in that order; junction bases with no gene match: 3. This CDR3 is built from 15 residues. The CDR3 protein is CASSRGLAGSNEQFF. CDR3 coding DNA: TGCGCCAGCAGCCGGGGACTAGCGGGGTCCAATGAGCAGTTCTTC.

This clonotype has only a few counts. A read error may be the cause here, since a much bigger clone is one base away. The chain combines TRBV25-1 with TRBJ2-7; D is tentatively TRBD1 or TRBD2 (7 bases each). The CDR3 runs 15 residues. V shed 4 bases and J shed 5 bases, with 18 bases lying between them. Germline V gives CDR1 MGHDK, CDR2 SYGVNS. The CDR3 loop is CASSGGGRGINEQYF. The CDR3 nucleotides read TGTGCCAGCAGTGGGGGGGGCAGGGGGATCAACGAGCAGTACTTC.

At least ten counts were recorded for this clonotype. The CDR3 bases are TGTGCCAGCAGCCCCCACGGGGGTAATGAGCAGTTCTTC. This sequence encodes CASSPHGGNEQFF. The chain employs TRBV5-4 and TRBJ2-1; D possibly corresponds to TRBD2 (6 bases). V was shortened by 4 bases and J by 7 bases, with 12 bases between the two germline ends. This CDR3 is 13 amino acids long. Looked up from germline, CDR1 is SGHNT and CDR2 is YYREEE (reference sequence).

The V call is TRBV19, the J call TRBJ2-1; D possibly uses TRBD1 or TRBD2 (5 bases each). V lost 6 bases, J lost 4 bases, and 13 bases lay in between. The CDR3 spans 14 residues. Germline V gives CDR1 LNHDA, CDR2 SQIVND (reference sequence). The CDR3 DNA reads TGTGCCAGTAGCGCCGGGACCACGTACAATGAGCAGTTCTTC. This translates into CASSAGTTYNEQFF.

This clonotype was observed at least ten times. V usage is TRBV11-3 and J usage is TRBJ2-7; D is ambiguous. The V gene lost 0 bases and the J gene lost 7 bases, with 7 bases spanning the gap. In germline, CDR1 is SGHNT, CDR2 YENEEA. CDR3 length equals 12 residues. CDR3 sequence reads: CASSLDQGEQYF. The DNA for the CDR3 is TGTGCCAGCAGCTTAGATCAAGGGGAGCAGTACTTC.

This clonotype occurred many times. The chain joins TRBV4-1 to TRBJ1-2; D remains ambiguous. The germline V and J ends were trimmed by 1 base and 6 bases, with 9 bases remaining between them. The length of the CDR3 is 13 residues. Germline CDR1 reads MGHRA; CDR2 reads YSYEKL. CDR3 bases: TGCGCCAGCAGCCAAGTCCGGGCTCATGGCTACACCTTC. Amino acids: CASSQVRAHGYTF.

In this sample, this clonotype turned up a few times. V usage is TRBV2 and J usage is TRBJ2-3; TRBD1 aligns across 7 bases. Germline V gives CDR1 SNHLY, CDR2 FYNNEI. V lost 6 bases to trimming and J lost 4 bases; unmatched junction nucleotides: 4. The CDR3 runs to 13 residues. The CDR3 spells CASSATGSDTQYF. CDR3 nucleotides: TGTGCCAGCAGCGCGACAGGGTCAGATACGCAGTATTTT.

In its sample, this clonotype was seen many times. The chain couples TRBV20-1 to TRBJ2-1; 12 bases are shared with TRBD2. Germline lookup yields CDR1 DFQATT and CDR2 SNEGSKA (reference sequence). The CDR3 runs to 15 residues. J gave up 7 bases and V 6 bases, and 10 bases lay outside the gene matches. The CDR3 nucleotides are TGCAGTGCAAAGCCTAGCGGGGGGGCCCTGAATGAGCAGTTCTTC. Translation: CSAKPSGGALNEQFF.

The chain couples TRBV29-1 to TRBJ2-5; 10 nucleotides align to TRBD2. CDR3 length: 13 amino acids. Losses at the gene ends were 5 bases for V and 1 base for J; bases not matched to a gene: 1. Germline V gene data show CDR1 as SQVTM and CDR2 as ANQGSEA. This CDR3 is CSVKRGGQETQYF. The CDR3 bases are TGCAGCGTTAAGCGGGGGGGCCAAGAGACCCAGTACTTC.

This clonotype was found a few times. The chain uses TRBV4-2 and TRBJ1-6, with D tentatively TRBD1 (5 bases). Trimming stripped 4 bases from V and 8 bases from J, with 18 bases between. The germline V gene has CDR1 LGHNA and CDR2 YNFKEQ. The CDR3 sequence is 16 residues long. The CDR3 DNA sequence: TGTGCCAGCAGCCCACGTCGAGGGGCGGTTTATTCACCCCTCCACTTT. Translated, it gives CASSPRRGAVYSPLHF.

This clonotype has ten or more counts. J is TRBJ1-2 and V is TRBV6-2 or TRBV6-3; 7 bases map to TRBD1. Germline CDR1 is MNHEY and CDR2 is SVGEGT. This CDR3 is built from 13 residues. J was trimmed by 8 bases and V by 1 base; bases with no gene match: 4. This chain's CDR3 is CASSYLTGSGYTF. The CDR3 coding sequence is TGTGCCAGCAGTTACTTGACAGGGAGCGGCTACACCTTC.

This clonotype has a count of ten or more. This sequence joins TRBV6-1 and TRBJ1-1; 10 bases agree with TRBD1. With V trimmed by 4 bases and J by 1 base, 3 bases remained unmatched. Germline CDR1 and CDR2: MNHNS and SASEGT. The CDR3 contains 15 residues. CDR3 sequence: CASSGRDRGNTEAFF. CDR3 nucleotide sequence: TGTGCCAGCAGTGGCCGGGACAGGGGGAACACTGAAGCTTTCTTT.

The V call is TRBV29-1, the J call TRBJ2-7, with TRBD1 as a possible D gene (5 bases). CDR3 length equals 12 residues. Trimming shortened V by 8 bases and J by 2 bases, and 13 bases separated the two germline ends. Germline V gene data show CDR1 as SQVTM and CDR2 as ANQGSEA. The CDR3 reads CSTLVGPYEQYF. CDR3 bases: TGCAGCACTCTCGTGGGGCCCTACGAGCAGTACTTC.

The chain links TRBV24-1 to TRBJ1-5; D unclear. V was clipped by 11 bases and J by 5 bases, with 21 bases between them. Looked up from germline, CDR1 is KGHDR and CDR2 is SFDVKD. The CDR3 is made up of 15 amino acids. CDR3 DNA: TGTGCCAGCAGACGGGTGAGGGAGGATTATCAGCCCCAGCATTTT. It yields the protein CASRRVREDYQPQHF.

CDR3 loop: CASSPTIRDSSNQYF. The CDR3 DNA follows: TGTGCCAGCAGCCCTACCATCCGGGACTCTTCGAATCAGTATTTT. The V and J genes are TRBV11-2 and TRBJ2-3, with D perhaps TRBD2 (6 bases). The CDR3 has 15 amino acids. Trimming cost V 5 bases and J 12 bases, with 24 bases left between them. Germline loops: CDR1 SGHAT, CDR2 FQNNGV.

This clonotype was picked up many times. The V call is TRBV11-2, the J call TRBJ1-2, with D maybe TRBD1 (6 bases). Per the germline V gene, CDR1 is SGHAT and CDR2 is FQNNGV. The CDR3 runs to 16 residues. V lost 1 base and J lost 0, with 12 bases in between. This chain's CDR3 is CASSLGGLPSNYGYTF. Written as DNA, the CDR3 is TGTGCCAGCAGCTTAGGGGGGCTCCCCTCTAACTATGGCTACACCTTC. Complete variable domain (other parts from reference TRBV11-2 and TRBJ1-2): EAGVAQSPRYKIIEKRQSVAFWCNPISGHATLYWYQQILGQGPKLLIQFQNNGVVDDSQLPKDRFSAERLKGVDSTLKIQPAKLEDSAVYLCASSLGGLPSNYGYTFGSGTRLTVV.

The V call is TRBV19, the J call TRBJ1-2; D is unclear. With 1 base removed from V and 7 bases from J, the gap between germline ends came to 4 bases. This CDR3 spans 11 amino acids. Germline CDR1 LNHDA, CDR2 SQIVND (reference sequence). The CDR3 here is CASSIARGYTF. The CDR3 region has the DNA TGTGCCAGTAGTATAGCGCGTGGCTACACCTTC. The complete variable domain, with remaining parts taken from reference TRBV19 and TRBJ1-2, reads DGGITQSPKYLFRKEGQNVTLSCEQNLNHDAMYWYRQDPGQGLRLIYYSQIVNDFQKGDIAEGYSVSREKKESFPLTVTSAQKNPTAFYLCASSIARGYTFGSGTRLTVV.

The J gene is TRBJ1-6, the V gene TRBV10-1; D gene unclear. The CDR3 is 13 residues long. CDR1 is WNHNN and CDR2 is SYGVQD in the germline V gene (reference sequence). V lost 7 bases and J 9 bases, leaving 13 bases between the germline ends. The CDR3 spells CASITGRVSPLHF. The DNA for the CDR3 is TGCGCCAGCATTACCGGACGGGTTTCACCCCTCCACTTT.

This clonotype has more than one count but fewer than ten. This sequence joins TRBV3-1 and TRBJ2-3; TRBD1 matches at 10 bases. CDR3 size: 17 residues. V dropped 5 bases and J dropped 7; count of bases not matched to a gene: 15. CDR1 and CDR2 from the germline V gene are LGHDT and YNNKEL (reference sequence). For the CDR3, the DNA is TGTGCCAGCAGCTACGAGACCGGGACAGGGGAGTGGAATACGCAGTATTTT. Amino acid sequence: CASSYETGTGEWNTQYF.